Listed below are T cell receptor beta chains from one sample, sequenced in a study of PD-L1 blockade in urothelial cancer. Sequencing used immunoSEQ multiplex PCR; TCRdb keeps in-frame clones, though not all of them. The sample lists some 50,000 clones, over 75% occurring once. The sequencing used PBMCs, collected around atezolizumab (anti-PD-L1) treatment. Receptors originate from a man aged 50-59 years with urothelial cancer. The CDR3 runs from the conserved cysteine through the conserved F or W. The D gene is left open where the match is weak. The listing skips clone size in some rows; elsewhere it reads once, few, many or a size class.

j_gene: TRBJ2-2
d_gene: .
v_gene: TRBV28
abundance: few
len: 16
CDR3nt: TGTGCCAGCAGTTTAATGGGGGCGCAAAAAGCCGGGGAGCTGTTTTTT
CDR3aa: CASSLMGAQKAGELFF

j_gene: TRBJ2-1
d_gene: TRBD2
v_gene: TRBV5-1
abundance: .
len: 14
CDR3nt: TGCGCCAGCAGCTTGGAACTAGCGGGAGATGAGCAGCTCTTC
CDR3aa: CASSLELAGDEQLF

j_gene: TRBJ2-3
d_gene: .
v_gene: TRBV28
abundance: .
len: 16
CDR3nt: TGTGCCAGCAGACCCATTGGTTTTCTGGAGAAAAATACGCAGTATTTT
CDR3aa: CASRPIGFLEKNTQYF

j_gene: TRBJ2-1
d_gene: TRBD2
v_gene: TRBV14
abundance: .
len: 16
CDR3nt: TGTGCCAGCAGCCAAGATTACAGCGGGAGTCTACATGAGCAGTTCTTC
CDR3aa: CASSQDYSGSLHEQFF

j_gene: TRBJ1-3
d_gene: .
v_gene: TRBV7-2
abundance: once
len: 16
CDR3nt: TGTGCCAGCAGCTTAGCGCTGGGCACCTCTGGAAACACCATATATTTT
CDR3aa: CASSLALGTSGNTIYF

j_gene: TRBJ2-5
d_gene: .
v_gene: TRBV15
abundance: .
len: 15
CDR3nt: TGTGCCACCAGCAGAGGGGGCCTAGGACAAGAGACCCAGTACTTC
CDR3aa: CATSRGGLGQETQYF

j_gene: TRBJ2-3
d_gene: TRBD2
v_gene: TRBV7-3
abundance: .
len: 17
CDR3nt: TGTGCCAGCAGCGCCGCCGGGACTAGCGGGGGGAGGGATACGCAGTATTTT
CDR3aa: CASSAAGTSGGRDTQYF

j_gene: TRBJ2-3
d_gene: TRBD2
v_gene: TRBV5-1
abundance: once
len: 16
CDR3nt: TGCGCCAGCAACGTCGGACTAGCGGGGGGTGGAGATACGCAGTATTTT
CDR3aa: CASNVGLAGGGDTQYF

j_gene: TRBJ1-3
d_gene: .
v_gene: TRBV5-5
abundance: once
len: 17
CDR3nt: TGTGCCAGCAGCCCGGGAGGAGGCAGGGTCTATGGAAACACCATATATTTT
CDR3aa: CASSPGGGRVYGNTIYF

j_gene: TRBJ1-2
d_gene: TRBD1
v_gene: TRBV6-1
abundance: .
len: 16
CDR3nt: TGTGCCAGCAGTGAGCGACCGGGACAGATTAACTATGGCTACACCTTC
CDR3aa: CASSERPGQINYGYTF

j_gene: TRBJ2-4
d_gene: .
v_gene: TRBV19
abundance: once
len: 18
CDR3nt: TGTGCCAGTAGTATCAGGGTTTTTCCTCTTTTAGCCAAAAACATTCAGTACTTC
CDR3aa: CASSIRVFPLLAKNIQYF

j_gene: TRBJ2-7
d_gene: TRBD1
v_gene: TRBV30
abundance: .
len: 14
CDR3nt: TGTGCCTGGAGTGGAGGGACAGGGCCCTACGAGCAGTACTTC
CDR3aa: CAWSGGTGPYEQYF

j_gene: TRBJ2-2
d_gene: TRBD2
v_gene: TRBV13
abundance: once
len: 17
CDR3nt: TGTGCCAGCAGCTTTTGGGCTAGCGGGAGCAAGACCGGGGAGCTGTTTTTT
CDR3aa: CASSFWASGSKTGELFF

j_gene: TRBJ1-5
d_gene: .
v_gene: TRBV6-5
abundance: .
len: 15
CDR3nt: TGTGCCAGCAGTAAGGGGCACCAAAGCAATCAGCCCCAGCATTTT
CDR3aa: CASSKGHQSNQPQHF

j_gene: TRBJ2-1
d_gene: TRBD2
v_gene: TRBV27
abundance: medium-sized
len: 18
CDR3nt: TGTGCCAGCAGGCTTTATCTCCCTAGCGGGAGGGCCGGCGATGAGCAGTTCTTC
CDR3aa: CASRLYLPSGRAGDEQFF

j_gene: TRBJ1-2
d_gene: TRBD1
v_gene: TRBV10-3
abundance: .
len: 17
CDR3nt: TGTGCCATCAGTGAGGGACAGGGGCTAAGGGGCAACTATGGCTACACCTTC
CDR3aa: CAISEGQGLRGNYGYTF

j_gene: TRBJ2-3
d_gene: .
v_gene: TRBV10-3
abundance: .
len: 14
CDR3nt: TGTGCCATCAATCGGGGTTGGAGCACAGATACGCAGTATTTT
CDR3aa: CAINRGWSTDTQYF

j_gene: TRBJ2-5
d_gene: TRBD1
v_gene: TRBV25-1
abundance: .
len: 15
CDR3nt: TGTGCCAGCAGTGACATCAGGGGGATTGGAGAGACCCAGTACTTC
CDR3aa: CASSDIRGIGETQYF

j_gene: TRBJ2-3
d_gene: .
v_gene: TRBV5-4
abundance: .
len: 15
CDR3nt: TGTGCCAGCAGTCGTAGCGGAGCCAGCACAGATACGCAGTATTTT
CDR3aa: CASSRSGASTDTQYF

j_gene: TRBJ1-2
d_gene: .
v_gene: TRBV30
abundance: .
len: 16
CDR3nt: TGTGCCTGGAGGTCTCGAGGGAGAGGCAATAACTATGGCTACACCTTC
CDR3aa: CAWRSRGRGNNYGYTF

j_gene: TRBJ2-5
d_gene: TRBD1
v_gene: TRBV25-1
abundance: .
len: 14
CDR3nt: TGTGCCAGCAGTAGACAGGGCCCCCGAGAGACCCAGTACTTC
CDR3aa: CASSRQGPRETQYF

j_gene: TRBJ2-3
d_gene: TRBD2
v_gene: TRBV5-1
abundance: .
len: 16
CDR3nt: TGCGCCAGCAGCCACATAGCGGGGGGGCGGTCTGATACGCAGTATTTT
CDR3aa: CASSHIAGGRSDTQYF

j_gene: TRBJ1-3
d_gene: .
v_gene: TRBV15
abundance: .
len: 12
CDR3nt: TGTGCCACCAGCATGAGAAGAAACACCATATATTTT
CDR3aa: CATSMRRNTIYF

j_gene: TRBJ2-1
d_gene: TRBD2
v_gene: TRBV4-1
abundance: .
len: 14
CDR3nt: TGCGCCAGCAGCCACGGGACTAGCCCAAATGAGCAGTTCTTC
CDR3aa: CASSHGTSPNEQFF

j_gene: TRBJ2-3
d_gene: TRBD1
v_gene: TRBV5-4
abundance: .
len: 16
CDR3nt: TGTGCCAGCAGCTTGGGGGGGACAGGGGGTACAGATACGCAGTATTTT
CDR3aa: CASSLGGTGGTDTQYF

j_gene: TRBJ2-5
d_gene: TRBD1
v_gene: TRBV28
abundance: .
len: 14
CDR3nt: TGTGCCAGCAGGAGGACAGGGGGCACGGAGACCCAGTACTTC
CDR3aa: CASRRTGGTETQYF

j_gene: TRBJ2-7
d_gene: TRBD1
v_gene: TRBV2
abundance: .
len: 13
CDR3nt: TGTGCCAGCAGTGAAGCGGGACAGAACGAGCAGTACTTC
CDR3aa: CASSEAGQNEQYF

j_gene: TRBJ2-7
d_gene: .
v_gene: TRBV11-2
abundance: once
len: 13
CDR3nt: TGTGCCAGCAGCTTACGGAGCCCCTACGAGCAGTACTTC
CDR3aa: CASSLRSPYEQYF

j_gene: TRBJ2-2
d_gene: .
v_gene: TRBV10-1
abundance: .
len: 12
CDR3nt: TGCGCCAGCCGACACAACACCGGGGAGCTGTTTTTT
CDR3aa: CASRHNTGELFF

j_gene: TRBJ2-2
d_gene: .
v_gene: TRBV5-4
abundance: few
len: 12
CDR3nt: TGTGCCAGCAGACAGAACACCGGGGAGCTGTTTTTT
CDR3aa: CASRQNTGELFF

j_gene: TRBJ2-7
d_gene: TRBD2
v_gene: TRBV19
abundance: .
len: 15
CDR3nt: TGTGCCAGTAGGGAGCGGGACCGGAGCTCCTACGAGCAGTACTTC
CDR3aa: CASRERDRSSYEQYF

j_gene: TRBJ2-7
d_gene: .
v_gene: TRBV28
abundance: .
len: 14
CDR3nt: TGTGCCAGCAGTTTCGTTTTAGGGGTTAGGGAGCAGTACTTC
CDR3aa: CASSFVLGVREQYF

j_gene: TRBJ2-5
d_gene: TRBD2
v_gene: TRBV11-2
abundance: once
len: 15
CDR3nt: TGTGCCAGCAGCTTAGCTCGGGGGAGGGCCGAGACCCAGTACTTC
CDR3aa: CASSLARGRAETQYF

j_gene: TRBJ2-3
d_gene: TRBD2
v_gene: TRBV7-9
abundance: .
len: 16
CDR3nt: TGTGCCAGCAGCTTTTTGGCTAGCGGGAGTAGAGATACGCAGTATTTT
CDR3aa: CASSFLASGSRDTQYF

j_gene: TRBJ1-1
d_gene: .
v_gene: TRBV7-2
abundance: once
len: 14
CDR3nt: TGTGCCAGCAGCTTAGACGTTCAGACAGGCTTTGCTTTCTTT
CDR3aa: CASSLDVQTGFAFF

j_gene: TRBJ1-4
d_gene: TRBD1
v_gene: TRBV11-2
abundance: .
len: 14
CDR3nt: TGTGCCAGCACCCAAGACAGGGGATATGAAAAACTGTTTTTT
CDR3aa: CASTQDRGYEKLFF

j_gene: TRBJ1-2
d_gene: .
v_gene: TRBV6-1
abundance: .
len: 15
CDR3nt: TGTGCCAGCAGTGAAAGCAGGGGCTGGTACTATGGCTACACCTTC
CDR3aa: CASSESRGWYYGYTF

j_gene: TRBJ2-5
d_gene: .
v_gene: TRBV6-5
abundance: .
len: 13
CDR3nt: TGTGCCAGCAGGGACAGCCTCCAAGAGACCCAGTACTTC
CDR3aa: CASRDSLQETQYF

j_gene: TRBJ1-2
d_gene: TRBD1
v_gene: TRBV19
abundance: .
len: 13
CDR3nt: TGTGCCAGTAGTCCAGACAGGGGATATGGCTACACCTTC
CDR3aa: CASSPDRGYGYTF

j_gene: TRBJ2-5
d_gene: .
v_gene: TRBV7-8
abundance: few
len: 12
CDR3nt: TGTGCCAGCAGCAGGGATCAGGGGACCCAGTACTTC
CDR3aa: CASSRDQGTQYF

j_gene: TRBJ2-2
d_gene: .
v_gene: TRBV18
abundance: .
len: 13
CDR3nt: TGTGCCAGCTCACCACTAGCTACCGGGGAGCTGTTTTTT
CDR3aa: CASSPLATGELFF

j_gene: TRBJ1-1
d_gene: .
v_gene: TRBV7-9
abundance: few
len: 14
CDR3nt: TGTGCCAGCAGCTTACTGACAGGGAACACTGAAGCTTTCTTT
CDR3aa: CASSLLTGNTEAFF

j_gene: TRBJ1-3
d_gene: .
v_gene: TRBV29-1
abundance: .
len: 13
CDR3nt: TGCAGCGCCATCGGGATTATTGGAAACACCATATATTTT
CDR3aa: CSAIGIIGNTIYF

j_gene: TRBJ1-3
d_gene: .
v_gene: TRBV5-1
abundance: .
len: 14
CDR3nt: TGCGCCAGCAGCCAGGGTAGCTCTGGAAACACCATATATTTT
CDR3aa: CASSQGSSGNTIYF

j_gene: TRBJ1-2
d_gene: TRBD1
v_gene: TRBV5-8
abundance: .
len: 17
CDR3nt: TGTGCCAGCAGCCCCGTTTACAGGGGGCTTGGCAGTCATGGCTACACCTTC
CDR3aa: CASSPVYRGLGSHGYTF

j_gene: TRBJ2-5
d_gene: .
v_gene: TRBV9
abundance: .
len: 14
CDR3nt: TGTGCCAGCAGCGTAGACGGTAGACAAGAGACCCAGTACTTC
CDR3aa: CASSVDGRQETQYF

j_gene: TRBJ2-1
d_gene: .
v_gene: TRBV5-1
abundance: .
len: 14
CDR3nt: TGCGCCAGCAGCTTGCGCCGAGCCAACAATGAGCAGTTCTTC
CDR3aa: CASSLRRANNEQFF

j_gene: TRBJ2-2
d_gene: TRBD1
v_gene: TRBV7-9
abundance: .
len: 16
CDR3nt: TGTGCCAGCAGCGTCCCCGGACAGGCGAACACCGGGGAGCTGTTTTTT
CDR3aa: CASSVPGQANTGELFF

j_gene: TRBJ1-4
d_gene: TRBD1
v_gene: TRBV9
abundance: .
len: 15
CDR3nt: TGTGCCAGCAGCCTGGGGACAGGCCGAAATGAAAAACTGTTTTTT
CDR3aa: CASSLGTGRNEKLFF

j_gene: TRBJ2-5
d_gene: .
v_gene: TRBV7-2
abundance: .
len: 15
CDR3nt: TGTGCCAGCAGCTTCACCGGGACTCCCGAAGAGACCCAGTACTTC
CDR3aa: CASSFTGTPEETQYF

j_gene: TRBJ1-2
d_gene: TRBD1
v_gene: TRBV19
abundance: .
len: 14
CDR3nt: TGTGCCAGTACTAGGGACAGGCTCAACTATGGCTACACCTTC
CDR3aa: CASTRDRLNYGYTF

j_gene: TRBJ2-7
d_gene: .
v_gene: TRBV30
abundance: few
len: 12
CDR3nt: TGTGCCTGGGGACTGTTCTCCTACGAGCAGTACTTC
CDR3aa: CAWGLFSYEQYF

j_gene: TRBJ2-1
d_gene: TRBD2
v_gene: TRBV6-5
abundance: .
len: 15
CDR3nt: TGTGCCAGCAGTCGGGAGGGCCCGGACTACAATGAGCAGTTCTTC
CDR3aa: CASSREGPDYNEQFF

j_gene: TRBJ1-6
d_gene: .
v_gene: TRBV12-5
abundance: .
len: 12
CDR3nt: TGTGCTAGTGGTCCATCAAATTCACCCCTCCACTTT
CDR3aa: CASGPSNSPLHF

j_gene: TRBJ2-7
d_gene: TRBD2
v_gene: TRBV27
abundance: once
len: 18
CDR3nt: TGTGCCAGCAGTACCCGGGTTAGCGGGGGGACACGGACCTACGAGCAGTACTTC
CDR3aa: CASSTRVSGGTRTYEQYF

j_gene: TRBJ2-1
d_gene: .
v_gene: TRBV5-1
abundance: .
len: 13
CDR3nt: TGCGCCAGCAGCAAGCCTAGTATCGATGAGCAGTTCTTC
CDR3aa: CASSKPSIDEQFF

j_gene: TRBJ1-2
d_gene: .
v_gene: TRBV13
abundance: .
len: 14
CDR3nt: TGTGCCAGCAGCTTAGAAGGACAAAACTATGGCTACACCTTC
CDR3aa: CASSLEGQNYGYTF

j_gene: TRBJ2-5
d_gene: .
v_gene: TRBV9
abundance: .
len: 15
CDR3nt: TGTGCCAGCAGCGTAGGCGGGATTGCCATAGAGACCCAGTACTTC
CDR3aa: CASSVGGIAIETQYF

j_gene: TRBJ2-7
d_gene: .
v_gene: TRBV5-1
abundance: .
len: 15
CDR3nt: TGCGCCAGCAGCCCCGGACAACTCATACCCTACGAGCAGTACTTC
CDR3aa: CASSPGQLIPYEQYF

j_gene: TRBJ2-1
d_gene: TRBD1
v_gene: TRBV7-2
abundance: .
len: 15
CDR3nt: TGTGCCAGCAGCCCCGACAGGGGGTCGGGTGGGGAGCAGTTCTTC
CDR3aa: CASSPDRGSGGEQFF